This T cell receptor beta chain originates from a study of cytomegalovirus exposure and HLA in healthy donors. Study overall: In a later analysis, it was reported that the 110 or so validation repertoires had been produced on the same platform as the roughly 700 repertoires belonging to the first cohort. Study-wide results and caveats: As confirmed in vitro, three CMV-associated chains were specific for CMV antigens.

Assay used: immunoSEQ multiplex PCR; TCRdb lists only in-frame clones, some missing. This table has more than 300,000 clones, 75% to 90% appearing once. Germline CDR1 reads SQVTM; CDR2 reads ANQGSEA. V gave up 4 bases and J gave up 0 bases, with 9 bases separating them. The CDR3 is made up of 13 amino acids. This clone was recorded a few times. Its antigen is currently unknown. Sample: PBMCs. This TCR was sampled from a woman aged 18-29 years in good health and CMV-seronegative. The rearrangement links TRBV29-1 to TRBJ1-2, with no clear D. This CDR3 is CSVAGRANYGYTF. The CDR3 DNA reads TGCAGCGTTGCAGGCAGAGCTAACTATGGCTACACCTTC.